These 2 T cell receptor beta chains were sequenced from one sample in a study of blood T cell repertoires in COVID-19. Measured with immunoSEQ multiplex PCR; TCRdb has only the in-frame clones, and not every one. Found here are 200,000 to 300,000 clones, 80% to 90% of them singletons; the top ten hold roughly 1.8%. Sequencing was carried out using peripheral blood. These receptors were collected from a young man with active or convalescent COVID-19.

V and J are TRBV10-3 and TRBJ1-5; 7 bases fit TRBD1. The V gene end was trimmed by 10 bases and the J gene end by 5 bases; junction bases not matched to a gene: 14. The CDR3 has 15 amino acids. CDR1 ENHRY and CDR2 SYGVKD come from the germline V gene. CDR3 residues: CATKVGTDSDQPQHF. The CDR3 DNA is TGTGCCACAAAGGTCGGGACAGACTCGGATCAGCCCCAGCATTTT.

This chain connects TRBV7-2 to TRBJ1-3; 12 bases line up with TRBD1. The CDR3 is 16 amino acids. V shed 4 bases and J 4 bases; nucleotides not matched to a gene: 5. The germline V gene has CDR1 SGHTA and CDR2 FQGNSA. This CDR3 reads CASSWGTGGAGNTIYF. CDR3 nucleotides: TGTGCCAGCAGCTGGGGGACAGGGGGCGCAGGAAACACCATATATTTT.